One sample yielded the 29 T cell receptor beta chains listed below, sequenced in a study of human T cells and chemical hapten exposure (dated by TCRdb to 2020 to 2023). The library was generated by RACE. Sequencing took place on a NextSeq 500. TCRdb cleaned the public reads at Q25 with fastp, built clones with MiXCR and kept in-frame beta chains. Each record represents a unique CDR3 protein, reported with the most common genes and DNA among its rows. In all, the sample holds 300,000 to 450,000 distinct CDR3 sequences, and approximately 5.1% of those were seen once. 2.5% to 3% of the sample is taken by the ten largest. The time point tag for this specimen amounts to: pre-sensitization, week 0. The treatment or condition label, as the study defines it: therapeutic diphenylcyclopropenone sensitization with weekly scalp DPC. Sequenced here: whole blood, sampled in connection with sensitization to the hapten diphenylcyclopropenone (DPC). The receptors shown here come from a woman aged 45-65 years with alopecia areata. Some clones in this sample may be carry-over from other donors' samples.

This clonotype was counted ten times or more. The gene calls are TRBV5-6 and TRBJ2-1; TRBD2 matches at 13 bases. V lost 4 bases and J lost 0; bases outside the gene matches: 7. CDR3 length: 18 residues. Germline V lookup: CDR1 SGHDT, CDR2 YYEEEE. CDR3 in amino acids: CASSPGLAGESSYNEQFF. CDR3 coding DNA: TGTGCCAGCAGCCCCGGACTAGCGGGGGAGAGCTCCTACAATGAGCAGTTCTTC.

This clonotype came up many times. The rearrangement links TRBV7-9 to TRBJ2-2, with no clear D. Germline CDR1 and CDR2: SEHNR and FQNEAQ (reference sequence). This CDR3 comprises 14 residues. V was shortened by 4 bases and J by 1 base, with 7 bases between the two germline ends. CDR3 loop: CASSSDGNTGELFF. CDR3 sequence (DNA): TGTGCCAGCAGCTCGGACGGGAACACCGGGGAGCTGTTTTTT.

The V call is TRBV3-1, the J call TRBJ1-4; D is undetermined. The CDR3 totals 15 residues. Trimming stripped 1 base from V and 7 bases from J, with 13 bases between. The V gene's germline CDR1 is LGHDT and CDR2 YNNKEL (reference sequence). In nucleotides, the CDR3 is TGTGCCAGCAGCCAAGGTGCGGGCGCGAGTGAAAAACTGTTTTTT. It specifies CASSQGAGASEKLFF.

This clonotype has ten or more counts. The chain uses TRBV27 and TRBJ1-5; D is undetermined. With 4 bases removed from V and 2 bases from J, the gap between germline ends came to 12 bases. The germline gives CDR1 MNHEY, CDR2 SMNVEV (reference sequence). This CDR3 has 15 amino acids. DNA for the CDR3: TGTGCCAGCAGTTCGGAGGGTGGTGGCAATCAGCCCCAGCATTTT. The encoded protein is CASSSEGGGNQPQHF.

This clonotype was observed a few times. V gene TRBV6-5 combines with J gene TRBJ2-6; D is ambiguous. The CDR3 contains 15 residues. The V gene lost 4 bases and the J gene lost 1 base, with 8 bases spanning the gap. Per the germline V gene, CDR1 is MNHEY and CDR2 is SVGAGI. For the CDR3, the DNA is TGTGCCAGCAGTTCCTGGGAATCTGGGGCCAACGTCCTGACTTTC. Protein product: CASSSWESGANVLTF.

The J gene is TRBJ1-2, the V gene TRBV28; the D is unclear. The CDR3 loop spans 15 amino acids. Deletions cut 1 base from V and 7 bases from J, with 16 bases between. Germline V lookup: CDR1 MDHEN, CDR2 SYDVKM. Written as DNA, the CDR3 is TGTGCCAGCAGTTTATTCGGGCGGAATCCTGGTGGCTACACCTTC. It encodes CASSLFGRNPGGYTF.

This clonotype was seen repeatedly, ten times or more. V is TRBV5-6 and J is TRBJ1-4, with 9 bases that match TRBD1. Germline V CDR1 and CDR2: SGHDT, YYEEEE. Losses at the gene ends were 5 bases for V and 5 bases for J; bases not matched to a gene: 4. The CDR3 length is 14 residues. CDR3 in amino acids: CASRGQGVNEKLFF. The CDR3 coding sequence is TGTGCCAGCAGGGGACAGGGCGTGAATGAAAAACTGTTTTTT.

The chain is built from TRBV12-3 or TRBV12-4 and TRBJ1-4; D gene ambiguous. Deletions cut 2 bases from V and 2 bases from J, with 12 bases between. The CDR3 covers 16 residues. The chain's CDR3 is CASSLTGMGTNEKLFF. DNA for the CDR3: TGTGCCAGCAGTTTAACTGGGATGGGGACTAATGAAAAACTGTTTTTT.

This chain connects TRBV29-1 to TRBJ2-2, with D unresolved. Deletions cut 7 bases from V and 6 bases from J, with 15 bases between. This CDR3 has 13 amino acids. Germline assignment: CDR1 SQVTM and CDR2 ANQGSEA. CDR3 DNA: TGCAGCGCCCCGGGCTCCGCCCCCGGGGAGCTGTTTTTT. This sequence encodes CSAPGSAPGELFF.

V and J are TRBV21-1 and TRBJ2-5; no check of the table's D call, TRBD2, against the DNA was made. TRBV21-1 is a known pseudogene. This CDR3 region has 14 residues. CDR3 amino acids: CAGKTSGPRETQYF. As DNA, the CDR3 is TGTGCCGGGAAGACTAGCGGACCTCGAGAGACCCAGTACTTC.

This clonotype has a count of ten or more. The chain couples TRBV7-9 to TRBJ1-6; 8 nucleotides align to TRBD1. Trimming took 2 bases from V and 8 from J; bases not matched to a gene: 2. Germline values: CDR1 SEHNR, CDR2 FQNEAQ (reference sequence). The CDR3 has 14 residues. The DNA for the CDR3 is TGTGCCAGCAGCTTACAGGGGGCAGATTCACCCCTCCACTTT. Encoded protein: CASSLQGADSPLHF. The entire variable domain, with the rest obtained from reference TRBV7-9 and TRBJ1-6, is as follows: DTGVSQNPRHKITKRGQNVTFRCDPISEHNRLYWYRQTLGQGPEFLTYFQNEAQLEKSRLLSDRFSAERPKGSFSTLEIQRTEQGDSAMYLCASSLQGADSPLHFGNGTRLTVT.

This clonotype appeared many times. The chain employs TRBV2 and TRBJ1-2; D uncertain. The CDR3 has 14 amino acids. V was trimmed by 6 bases and J by 2 bases, leaving 13 bases between them. Germline values: CDR1 SNHLY, CDR2 FYNNEI. The DNA of the CDR3 is TGTGCCAGCAGATCCCCTGGTCGGAACTATGGCTACACCTTC. It specifies CASRSPGRNYGYTF.

This clonotype was seen repeatedly, ten times or more. J is TRBJ2-3 and V is TRBV7-2, with 8 nucleotides matching TRBD1. Trimming removed 4 bases from V and 5 bases from J; junction bases left unmatched: 8. This CDR3 has 15 amino acids. Germline V lookup: CDR1 SGHTA, CDR2 FQGNSA. DNA of the CDR3: TGTGCCAGCAGCTCCGGACAGGGTGTGGAAGATACGCAGTATTTT. Translated, it gives CASSSGQGVEDTQYF.

V gene TRBV29-1 combines with J gene TRBJ1-1; D is perhaps TRBD1 (5 bases). The CDR3 has 13 residues. Germline V gives CDR1 SQVTM, CDR2 ANQGSEA. Trimming took off 3 bases at V and 0 bases at J, with 8 bases between the two ends. CDR3 nucleotide sequence: TGCAGCGTTGAGCAGGGCGTGAACACTGAAGCTTTCTTT. This gives the protein CSVEQGVNTEAFF.

This clonotype was seen at least ten times. The gene calls are TRBV6-2 or TRBV6-3 and TRBJ1-1; the match to TRBD1 covers 7 bases. Germline trimming cut 6 bases from V and 6 bases from J; bases unmatched to any gene: 7. The germline V gene has CDR1 MNHEY and CDR2 SVGEGT. This CDR3 has 13 residues. CDR3 loop: CASSPDREAEAFF. The DNA of the CDR3 is TGTGCCAGCAGCCCTGACAGGGAAGCTGAAGCTTTCTTT.

This clonotype showed up many times. The chain recombines TRBV6-5 with TRBJ2-1; 11 bases are a match to TRBD1. In germline, CDR1 is MNHEY, CDR2 SVGAGI. The ends lost 0 bases at V and 0 bases at J; junction bases unmatched: 1. The CDR3 consists of 17 residues. The CDR3 region has the DNA TGTGCCAGCAGTTACTCGGGGACAGGGGGCTCCTACAATGAGCAGTTCTTC. Translation gives CASSYSGTGGSYNEQFF.

In its sample, this clonotype was seen many times. The J gene is TRBJ1-1, the V gene TRBV3-1; D unresolved. Trimming stripped 3 bases from V and 4 bases from J, with 9 bases between. In germline, CDR1 is LGHDT, CDR2 YNNKEL (reference sequence). CDR3 length: 13 residues. CDR3 sequence (DNA): TGTGCCAGCAGCCAGATACGGGGCACTGAAGCTTTCTTT. Amino acid sequence: CASSQIRGTEAFF.

This clonotype was seen at least ten times. The chain recombines TRBV12-5 with TRBJ1-1; weak D call: TRBD1 (6 bases). The germline CDR1 and CDR2 sequences are LGHNT and FRNRAP. Between the trimmed V and J ends, which lost 6 bases and 4 bases, there was a span of 12 bases. The CDR3 sequence is 13 residues long. CDR3 sequence: CASGLGQRTEAFF. CDR3 bases: TGTGCTAGTGGGCTCGGACAGCGCACTGAAGCTTTCTTT.

This clonotype has a handful of counts. The chain uses TRBV28 and TRBJ1-2; possible D gene TRBD1, 6 bases. V lost 8 bases to trimming and J lost 3 bases, with 19 bases between them. The CDR3 has 15 residues. Germline CDR1 and CDR2: MDHEN and SYDVKM. CDR3 protein: CASLSAGGGYYGYTF. CDR3 coding DNA: TGTGCCAGCCTTTCGGCCGGGGGGGGCTACTATGGCTACACCTTC.

The J gene is TRBJ2-7, the V gene TRBV5-4, with 7 bases identical to TRBD1. Germline loops: CDR1 SGHNT, CDR2 YYREEE (reference sequence). The CDR3 has 14 amino acids. J gave up 7 bases and V 3 bases, and 10 bases lay outside the gene matches. This chain's CDR3 is CASSSQGDVREQYF. The CDR3 DNA sequence: TGTGCCAGCAGCTCCCAGGGGGACGTACGGGAGCAGTACTTC.

This clonotype was found many times. This chain joins TRBV29-1 and TRBJ1-2; TRBD1 matches 8 bases. CDR3 size: 16 residues. Germline V gene lookup returns CDR1 SQVTM and CDR2 ANQGSEA. The ends lost 1 base at V and 1 base at J; junction bases unmatched: 8. CDR3 region: CSVEAADRVVNYGYTF. Here the CDR3 DNA reads TGCAGCGTTGAAGCTGCGGACAGGGTAGTTAACTATGGCTACACCTTC.

This clonotype was counted ten times or more. The CDR3: CASSLPSFSRGGNTGELFF. CDR3 sequence (DNA): TGTGCCAGCAGTTTGCCCTCCTTTTCGAGGGGAGGAAACACCGGGGAGCTGTTTTTT. J is TRBJ2-2 and V is TRBV12-3 or TRBV12-4, with a possible D match to TRBD2 (6 bases). The CDR3 loop spans 19 amino acids. The V end was cut by 3 bases, the J end by 2 bases, with 22 bases between.

The rearrangement joins TRBV12-3 or TRBV12-4 to TRBJ1-5; a weak D match, TRBD1 (6 bases). The germline V and J ends were trimmed by 8 bases and 0 bases, with 14 bases remaining between them. This CDR3 has 15 residues. CDR3 in DNA: TGTGCCAGCCGAGGACAGTCATATAGCAATCAGCCCCAGCATTTT. Its protein is CASRGQSYSNQPQHF.

With regard to this clonotype: A read error may explain this, as a much larger clone is one base away. This sequence joins TRBV3-1 and TRBJ2-5; no reliable D call. Trimming left V 3 bases short and J 6 bases short, with 8 bases between. The V gene's germline CDR1 is LGHDT and CDR2 YNNKEL (reference sequence). This CDR3 spans 12 amino acids. As DNA, the CDR3 is TGTGCCAGCAGCCATGATGCGAAGACCCAGTACTTC. It specifies CASSHDAKTQYF.

The chain combines TRBV20-1 with TRBJ1-1, with unresolved D. The length of the CDR3 is 15 residues. V was cut by 0 bases and J by 5 bases, with 16 bases left in between. CDR1 DFQATT and CDR2 SNEGSKA come from the germline V gene (reference sequence). CDR3 amino acids: CSARDSRNLRTEAFF. CDR3 sequence (DNA): TGCAGTGCTAGAGATTCCAGGAACCTCAGGACTGAAGCTTTCTTT.

The table lists this clonotype with a few counts. The J gene is TRBJ2-3, the V gene TRBV9; 7 nucleotides match TRBD2. The CDR3 extends over 15 amino acids. V lost 2 bases, J lost 2 bases, and 5 bases stayed unmatched. The germline V gene has CDR1 SGDLS and CDR2 YYNGEE. DNA for the CDR3: TGTGCCAGCAGCGTTAGCGGGTTTAACACAGATACGCAGTATTTT. It translates to CASSVSGFNTDTQYF.

This clonotype has a count of ten or more. V and J are TRBV5-6 and TRBJ2-4, with 7 bases matching TRBD1. This CDR3 has 13 amino acids. Per germline, CDR1 SGHDT and CDR2 YYEEEE. The J segment lost 9 bases and the V segment lost 3 bases, leaving 6 bases of the junction unmatched. The CDR3 nucleotides are TGTGCCAGCAGCTCCCGACAGGGCACCATTCAGTACTTC. This codes for CASSSRQGTIQYF.

This clonotype was picked up many times. The chain is built from TRBV4-3 and TRBJ2-1, with 7 positions matching TRBD2. V lost 4 bases, J lost 8 bases, and 5 bases stayed unmatched. The CDR3 totals 13 residues. The germline V gene encodes CDR1 LGHNA and CDR2 YSLEER. The CDR3 region is CASSPLTSYEQFF. DNA for the CDR3: TGCGCCAGCAGCCCGCTGACTAGCTATGAGCAGTTCTTC.

This rearrangement joins TRBV20-1 to TRBJ1-5; TRBD1 might be the D (6 bases). This CDR3 region has 14 residues. V lost 3 bases and J 7 bases, leaving 16 bases between the germline ends. Germline V gene data show CDR1 as DFQATT and CDR2 as SNEGSKA (reference sequence). The CDR3 is CSASDSGAQQPQHF. The CDR3 nucleotides are TGCAGTGCTAGCGATTCAGGGGCCCAACAGCCCCAGCATTTT.